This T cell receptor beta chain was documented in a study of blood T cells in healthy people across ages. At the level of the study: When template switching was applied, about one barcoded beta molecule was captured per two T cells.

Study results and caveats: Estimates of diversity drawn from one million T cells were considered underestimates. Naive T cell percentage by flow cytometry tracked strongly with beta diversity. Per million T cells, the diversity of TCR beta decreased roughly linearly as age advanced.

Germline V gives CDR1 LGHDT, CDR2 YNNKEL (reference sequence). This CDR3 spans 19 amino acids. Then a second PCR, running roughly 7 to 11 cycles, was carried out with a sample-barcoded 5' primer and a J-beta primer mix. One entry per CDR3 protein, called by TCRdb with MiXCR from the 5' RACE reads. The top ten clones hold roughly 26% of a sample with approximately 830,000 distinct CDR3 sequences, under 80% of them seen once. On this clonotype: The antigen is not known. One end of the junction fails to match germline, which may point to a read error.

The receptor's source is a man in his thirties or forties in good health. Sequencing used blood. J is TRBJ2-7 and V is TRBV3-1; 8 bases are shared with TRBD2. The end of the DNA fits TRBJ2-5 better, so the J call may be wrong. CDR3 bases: TGTACCAGCAGCCCACCTTCCGCGGGGGGCCTCCTGGATGGAGAGACCCAGTACTTC. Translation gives CTSSPPSAGGLLDGETQYF.